This T cell receptor (beta chain) emerged from a study of T-cell memory formation after mild COVID-19. Study-level background: Among the donors, TCR clusters were largely specific to each donor. General study results and limits: Pre-infection memory showed some responding clones, and this suggested that cross-reactive memory joined. CD4/CD8 balance held among clones contracting day 15 to 85, and later expanders leaned CD4+. Contracting CD4+ clones were located mainly in CM and EM, and CD8+ clones in EMRA.

Using its own MiXCR run on the 5' RACE reads, TCRdb lists one record per CDR3 protein. The profile shows 58,000 or so distinct CDR3 sequences, around 30% of them singletons. This clonotype occurred a few times. Its antigen is not known. The CDR3 sequence is 14 residues long. Trimming pared 10 bases from V and 5 bases from J, leaving 20 bases between. The germline V gene has CDR1 MNHEY and CDR2 SVGAGI. The sample taken for sequencing was PBMCs or a T cell subset sorted from them (not recorded which). The source is a man between 18 and 35 years old who had mild COVID-19 (a few samples of this study predate the infection). Cell type and time point are not known. The gene calls are TRBV6-5 and TRBJ2-5; TRBD2 is a possible D gene (6 bases). DNA for the CDR3: TGTGCCACCGAGGGCCCGGGGGTCAGGGAGACCCAGTACTTC. Translation: CATEGPGVRETQYF.